These 14 T cell receptor beta chains share one sample of origin, sequenced in a study of T-cell reconstitution after alpha-beta-depleted transplantation in children. Molecular barcoding with unique molecular identifiers was used for the TCRbeta library. TCRdb re-analysed the PCR reads in MiXCR, keeping a single row per CDR3 protein. The sample contains about 640,000 distinct CDR3 sequences, approximately 17% of which appear only once. Specimen: PBMCs from the stem cell graft donor, collected from the stem cell graft. These receptors were obtained from a human donor who donated a stem cell graft to a child with acute myeloid leukemia.

The V and J genes are TRBV18 and TRBJ2-7, with unresolved D. Trimming took 3 bases from V and 12 from J, leaving 21 bases between them. Germline V gene sequence: CDR1 KGHSH, CDR2 LQKENI. The CDR3 length is 14 residues. This CDR3 is CASSPAGVEYRLYF. The DNA for the CDR3 is TGTGCCAGCTCACCCGCAGGAGTAGAGTACCGACTGTACTTC.

About this clonotype itself: With a much larger clone just one base away, this may be a read error. This chain joins TRBV4-3 and TRBJ2-1, with 9 bases lining up with TRBD2. The CDR3 is 15 amino acids. V trimming: 1 base; J trimming: 3 bases; junction bases outside the gene matches: 1. Germline-derived CDR1 and CDR2 are LGHNA and YSLEER. CDR3 DNA: TGCGCCAGCAGCCAAGGACTAGCGGTCTACAATGAGCAGTTCTTC. Translation gives CASSQGLAVYNEQFF.

The chain carries TRBV7-8 and TRBJ1-4; no definite D call. The CDR3 runs 15 residues. Trimming removed 1 base at V and 5 bases at J, with 11 bases between. Germline-derived CDR1 and CDR2 are SGHVS and FQNEAQ. Written as DNA, the CDR3 is TGTGCCAGCAGCTTAGTTTTCTGGGGAAATGAAAAACTGTTTTTT. Amino acids: CASSLVFWGNEKLFF. Full variable domain (outside the CDR3, taken from reference TRBV7-8 and TRBJ1-4): GAGVSQSPRYKVAKRGQDVALRCDPISGHVSLFWYQQALGQGPEFLTYFQNEAQLDKSGLPSDRFFAERPEGSVSTLKIQRTQQEDSAVYLCASSLVFWGNEKLFFGSGTQLSVL.

At least ten counts were recorded for this clonotype. CDR3 nucleotides: TGCAGTACACGGAGGGGGGGGACCCAGTACTTC. Its protein product is CSTRRGGTQYF. This sequence joins TRBV20-1 and TRBJ2-5; TRBD2 might be the D (7 bases). Per germline, CDR1 DFQATT and CDR2 SNEGSKA (reference sequence). V was clipped by 8 bases and J by 7 bases, with 14 bases between them. This CDR3 comprises 11 residues.

This clonotype was seen a handful of times. The chain is built from TRBV10-1 and TRBJ2-2; no definite D call. Per germline, CDR1 WNHNN and CDR2 SYGVQD (reference sequence). Trimming took off 8 bases at V and 6 bases at J, with 22 bases between the two ends. The CDR3 is 16 residues long. For the CDR3, the DNA is TGCGCCAGCTCCTCAACCGCAGGACCCGGGTCCGGGGAGCTGTTTTTT. Its protein is CASSSTAGPGSGELFF.

This clonotype was recorded many times. The chain links TRBV10-3 to TRBJ2-5; D uncertain. This CDR3 spans 12 amino acids. CDR1 and CDR2 from the germline V gene are ENHRY and SYGVKD. V lost 2 bases, J lost 4 bases, and 5 bases lay in between. CDR3 in DNA: TGTGCCATCAGTGAGCCTAGAGAGACCCAGTACTTC. Protein: CAISEPRETQYF.

This clonotype has ten or more counts. The V gene is TRBV5-6, the J gene TRBJ2-7; D uncertain. From germline, CDR1 is SGHDT and CDR2 YYEEEE. Trimming took off 4 bases at V and 3 bases at J, with 11 bases between the two ends. The CDR3 runs to 13 residues. The CDR3 loop reads CASSNARVYEQYF. CDR3 sequence (DNA): TGTGCCAGCAGCAATGCTAGAGTCTACGAGCAGTACTTC.

This clonotype has a count of ten or more. The chain joins TRBV10-3 to TRBJ1-1; 7 nucleotides align to TRBD1. CDR1 is ENHRY and CDR2 is SYGVKD in the germline V gene. Losses at the gene ends were 2 bases for V and 5 bases for J; bases not matched to a gene: 8. This CDR3 comprises 15 residues. The CDR3 region has the DNA TGTGCCATCAGTGAGAACCAGGGGGGTGTGACTGAAGCTTTCTTT. Translating gives CAISENQGGVTEAFF.

This clonotype was counted once. The V and J genes are TRBV5-6 and TRBJ2-3; TRBD1 matches at 7 bases. CDR1 is SGHDT and CDR2 is YYEEEE in the germline V gene. V lost 4 bases, J lost 2 bases, and 10 bases stayed unmatched. This CDR3 is 16 amino acids long. The CDR3 nucleotides are TGTGCCAGCAGCCCTGGAACAGGGGTGGTCACAGATACGCAGTATTTT. It codes for CASSPGTGVVTDTQYF.

The V gene is TRBV5-4, the J gene TRBJ2-2; 10 bases agree with TRBD1. Germline V gene data show CDR1 as SGHNT and CDR2 as YYREEE (reference sequence). This CDR3 contains 16 residues. V was pared by 3 bases and J by 5 bases, with 7 bases of the junction left unmatched. As DNA, the CDR3 is TGTGCCAGCAGCTCCTGGGACAGGGGTAGGACCGGGGAGCTGTTTTTT. It encodes CASSSWDRGRTGELFF.

The sample holds a few counts of this clonotype. This chain joins TRBV29-1 and TRBJ1-1, with a weak D call TRBD1 (5 bases). CDR3 length: 13 residues. Germline V gene lookup returns CDR1 SQVTM and CDR2 ANQGSEA. Trimming took 6 bases from V and 7 from J, leaving 18 bases between them. CDR3 sequence: CSVLLGTTFEAFF. As DNA, the CDR3 is TGCAGCGTGCTCCTCGGGACGACTTTTGAAGCTTTCTTT.

This clonotype was recorded at least ten times. This chain joins TRBV29-1 and TRBJ1-1; D gene ambiguous. This CDR3 comprises 13 residues. Germline lookup yields CDR1 SQVTM and CDR2 ANQGSEA. V lost 5 bases, J lost 11 bases, and 21 bases lay in between. CDR3 sequence reads: CSVTPTGGSWAFF. DNA for the CDR3: TGCAGCGTTACCCCCACGGGCGGGTCCTGGGCTTTCTTT.

This clonotype was detected a few times. The chain employs TRBV12-3 or TRBV12-4 and TRBJ2-6, with D perhaps TRBD2 (5 bases). The CDR3 length is 18 residues. V lost 8 bases to trimming and J lost 0 bases, with 20 bases between them. CDR3 nucleotide sequence: TGTGCCAGCCACCCCTCGGGATATCGGGCCTCTGGGGCCAACGTCCTGACTTTC. Encoded protein: CASHPSGYRASGANVLTF.

As for this clonotype: A much larger clone lies one base from this, so it may be a read error. The chain joins TRBV7-2 to TRBJ1-2; 9 positions agree with TRBD1. Trimming at V came to 3 bases and at J to 1 base, leaving 6 bases not matched to a gene. The CDR3 has 16 amino acids. CDR1 SGHTA and CDR2 FQGNSA come from the germline V gene. The CDR3 loop is CASSFGQGPCNYGYTF. The CDR3 bases are TGTGCCAGCAGCTTCGGACAGGGGCCCTGTAACTATGGCTACACCTTC.